This entry describes one T cell receptor beta chain. Its antigen is undetermined. Between the trimmed V and J ends, which lost 8 bases and 13 bases, there was a span of 12 bases. There are 10 residues in the CDR3. The germline gives CDR1 MDHEN, CDR2 SYDVKM. The data were taken from a study of cytomegalovirus exposure and HLA in healthy donors. Study results and caveats: In a later analysis, CMV-associated beta chains were mostly HLA-associated, it appeared. Productive rates of about 87% or about 30% were seen for most TCR beta V segments in an earlier analysis.

Amplification used 60 Vbeta primers and 13 Jbeta primers. As originally analysed: There were around 77 million unique TCR beta chains by a later count, and approximately 10 million of them were shared. Measured with immunoSEQ multiplex PCR; TCRdb has only the in-frame clones, and not every one. The V and J calls and clone size are taken from that table; D and trimming were inferred from the DNA. The sample lists over 150,000 clones, roughly three quarters occurring once. The V gene is TRBV28, the J gene TRBJ1-5, with a possible D match to TRBD1 (5 bases). The sequenced sample was PBMCs. This clonotype was obtained from a man aged 55-75 years in good health and CMV-seronegative. The CDR3: CASGTDTQHF. The CDR3 DNA reads as TGTGCCAGCGGAACGGACACGCAGCATTTT.